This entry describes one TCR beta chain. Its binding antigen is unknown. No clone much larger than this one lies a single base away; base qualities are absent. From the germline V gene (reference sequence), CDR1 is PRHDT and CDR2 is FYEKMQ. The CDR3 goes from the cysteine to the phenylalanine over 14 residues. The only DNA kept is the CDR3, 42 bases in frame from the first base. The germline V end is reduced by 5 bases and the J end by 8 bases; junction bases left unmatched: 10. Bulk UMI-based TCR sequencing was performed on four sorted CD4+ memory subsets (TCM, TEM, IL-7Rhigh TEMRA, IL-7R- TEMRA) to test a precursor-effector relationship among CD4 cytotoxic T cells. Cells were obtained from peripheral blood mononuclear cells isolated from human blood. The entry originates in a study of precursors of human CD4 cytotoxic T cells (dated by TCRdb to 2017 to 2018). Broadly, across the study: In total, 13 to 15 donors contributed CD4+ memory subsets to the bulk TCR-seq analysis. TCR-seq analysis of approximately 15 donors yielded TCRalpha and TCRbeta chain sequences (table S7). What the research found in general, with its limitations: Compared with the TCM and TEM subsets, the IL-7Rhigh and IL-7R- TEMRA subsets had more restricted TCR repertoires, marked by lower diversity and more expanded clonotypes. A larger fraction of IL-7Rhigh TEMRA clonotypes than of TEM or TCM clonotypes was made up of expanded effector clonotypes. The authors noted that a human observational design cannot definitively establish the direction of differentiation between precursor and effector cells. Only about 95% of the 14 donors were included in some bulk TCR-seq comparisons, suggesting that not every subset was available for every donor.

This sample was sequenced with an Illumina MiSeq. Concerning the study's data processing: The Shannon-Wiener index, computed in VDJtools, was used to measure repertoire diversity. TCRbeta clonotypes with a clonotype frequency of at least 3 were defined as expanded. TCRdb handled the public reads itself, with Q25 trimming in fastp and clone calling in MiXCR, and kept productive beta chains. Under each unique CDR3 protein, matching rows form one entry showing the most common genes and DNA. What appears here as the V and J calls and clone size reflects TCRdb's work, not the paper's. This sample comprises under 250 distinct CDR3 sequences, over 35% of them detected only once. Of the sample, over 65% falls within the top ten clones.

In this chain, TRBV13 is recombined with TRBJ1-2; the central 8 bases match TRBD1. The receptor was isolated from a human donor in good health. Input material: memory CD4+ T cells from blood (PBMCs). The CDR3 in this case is CASSTSPGGRGYTF. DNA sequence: TGTGCCAGCAGCACCAGCCCAGGGGGCCGGGGCTACACCTTC.